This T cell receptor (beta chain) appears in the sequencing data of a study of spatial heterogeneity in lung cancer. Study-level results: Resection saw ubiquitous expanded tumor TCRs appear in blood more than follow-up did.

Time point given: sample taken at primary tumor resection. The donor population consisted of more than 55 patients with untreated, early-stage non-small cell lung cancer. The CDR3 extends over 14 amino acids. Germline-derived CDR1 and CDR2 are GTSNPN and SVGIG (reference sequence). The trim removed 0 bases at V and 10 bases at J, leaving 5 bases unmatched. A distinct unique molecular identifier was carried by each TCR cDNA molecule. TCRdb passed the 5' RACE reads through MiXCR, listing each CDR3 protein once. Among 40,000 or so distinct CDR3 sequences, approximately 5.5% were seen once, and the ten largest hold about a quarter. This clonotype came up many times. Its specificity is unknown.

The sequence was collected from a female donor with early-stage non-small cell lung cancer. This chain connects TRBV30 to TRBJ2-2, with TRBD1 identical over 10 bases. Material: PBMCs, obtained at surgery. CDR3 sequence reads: CAWSVSTGGEELFF. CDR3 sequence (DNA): TGTGCCTGGAGTGTCTCGACAGGGGGCGAGGAGCTGTTTTTT.